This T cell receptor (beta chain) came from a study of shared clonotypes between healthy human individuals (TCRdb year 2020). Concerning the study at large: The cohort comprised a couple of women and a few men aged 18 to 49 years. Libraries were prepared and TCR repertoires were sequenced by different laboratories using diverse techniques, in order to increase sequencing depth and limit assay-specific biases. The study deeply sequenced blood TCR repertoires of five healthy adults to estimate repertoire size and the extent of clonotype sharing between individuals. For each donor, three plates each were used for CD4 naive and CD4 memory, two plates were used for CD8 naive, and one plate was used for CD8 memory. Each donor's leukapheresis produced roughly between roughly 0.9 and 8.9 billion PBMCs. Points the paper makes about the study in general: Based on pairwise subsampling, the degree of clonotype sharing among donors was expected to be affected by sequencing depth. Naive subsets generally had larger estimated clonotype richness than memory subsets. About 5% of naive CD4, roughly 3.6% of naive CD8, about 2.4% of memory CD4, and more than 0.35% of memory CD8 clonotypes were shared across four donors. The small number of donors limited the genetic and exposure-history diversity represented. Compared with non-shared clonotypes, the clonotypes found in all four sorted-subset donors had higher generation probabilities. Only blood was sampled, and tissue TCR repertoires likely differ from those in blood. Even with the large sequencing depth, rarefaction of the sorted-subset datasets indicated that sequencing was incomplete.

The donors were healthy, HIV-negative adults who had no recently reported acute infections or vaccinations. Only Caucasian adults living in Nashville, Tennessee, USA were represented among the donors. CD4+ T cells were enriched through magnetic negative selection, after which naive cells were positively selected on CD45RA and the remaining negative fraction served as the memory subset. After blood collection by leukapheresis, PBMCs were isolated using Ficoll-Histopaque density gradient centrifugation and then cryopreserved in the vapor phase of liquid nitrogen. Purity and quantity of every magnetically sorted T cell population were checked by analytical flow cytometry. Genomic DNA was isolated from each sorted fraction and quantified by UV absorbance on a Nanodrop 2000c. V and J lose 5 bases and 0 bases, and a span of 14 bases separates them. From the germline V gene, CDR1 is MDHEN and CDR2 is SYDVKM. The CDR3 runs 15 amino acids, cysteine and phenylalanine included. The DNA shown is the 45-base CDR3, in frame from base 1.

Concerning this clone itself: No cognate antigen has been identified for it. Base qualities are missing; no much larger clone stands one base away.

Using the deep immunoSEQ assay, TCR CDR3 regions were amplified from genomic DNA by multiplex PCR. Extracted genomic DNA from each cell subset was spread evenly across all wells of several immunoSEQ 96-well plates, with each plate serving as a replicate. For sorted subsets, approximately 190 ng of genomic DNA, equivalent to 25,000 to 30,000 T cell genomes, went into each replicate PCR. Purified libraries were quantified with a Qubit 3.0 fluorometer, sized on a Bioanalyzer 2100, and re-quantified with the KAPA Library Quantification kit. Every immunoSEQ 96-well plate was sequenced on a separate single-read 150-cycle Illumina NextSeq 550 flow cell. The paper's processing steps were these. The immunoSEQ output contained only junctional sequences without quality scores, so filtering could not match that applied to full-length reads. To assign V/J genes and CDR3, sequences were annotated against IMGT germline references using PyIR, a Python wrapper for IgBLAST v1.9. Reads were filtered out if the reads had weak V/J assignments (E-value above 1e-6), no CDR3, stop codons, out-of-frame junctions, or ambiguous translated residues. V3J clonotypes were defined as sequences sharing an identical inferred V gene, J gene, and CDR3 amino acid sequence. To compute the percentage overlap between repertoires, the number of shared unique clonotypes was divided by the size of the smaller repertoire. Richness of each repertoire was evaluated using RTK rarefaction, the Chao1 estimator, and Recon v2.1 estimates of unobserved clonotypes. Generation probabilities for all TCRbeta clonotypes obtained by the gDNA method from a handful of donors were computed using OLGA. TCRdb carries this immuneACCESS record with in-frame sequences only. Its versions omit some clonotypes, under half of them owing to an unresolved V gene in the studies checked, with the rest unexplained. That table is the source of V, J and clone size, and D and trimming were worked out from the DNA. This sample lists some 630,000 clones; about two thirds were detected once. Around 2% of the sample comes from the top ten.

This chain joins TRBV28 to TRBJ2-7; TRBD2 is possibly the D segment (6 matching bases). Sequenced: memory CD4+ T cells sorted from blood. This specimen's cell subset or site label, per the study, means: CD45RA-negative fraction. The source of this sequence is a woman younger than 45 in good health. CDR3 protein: CASSELAGSSYEQYF. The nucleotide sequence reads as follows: TGTGCCAGCAGTGAACTAGCAGGGAGCTCCTACGAGCAGTACTTC.